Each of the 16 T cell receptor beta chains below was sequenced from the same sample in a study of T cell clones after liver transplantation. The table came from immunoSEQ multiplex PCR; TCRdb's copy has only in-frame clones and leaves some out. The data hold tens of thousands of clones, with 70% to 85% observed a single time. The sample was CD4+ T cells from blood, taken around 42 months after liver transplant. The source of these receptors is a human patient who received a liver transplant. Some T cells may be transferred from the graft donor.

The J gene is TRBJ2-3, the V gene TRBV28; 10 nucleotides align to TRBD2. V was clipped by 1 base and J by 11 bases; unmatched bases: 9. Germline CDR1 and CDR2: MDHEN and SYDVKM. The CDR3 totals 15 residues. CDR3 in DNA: TGTGCCAGCAGTTTATACCCCCCTAGCGGGAGCGTGCAGTATTTT. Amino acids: CASSLYPPSGSVQYF. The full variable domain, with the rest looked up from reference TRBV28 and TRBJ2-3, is DVKVTQSSRYLVKRTGEKVFLECVQDMDHENMFWYRQDPGLGLRLIYFSYDVKMKEKGDIPEGYSVSREKKERFSLILESASTNQTSMYLCASSLYPPSGSVQYFGPGTRLTVL.

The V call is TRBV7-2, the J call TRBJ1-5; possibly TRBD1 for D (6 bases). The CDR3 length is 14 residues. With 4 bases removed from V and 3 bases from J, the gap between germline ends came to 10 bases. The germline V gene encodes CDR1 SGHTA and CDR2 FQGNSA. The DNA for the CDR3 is TGTGCCAGCAGCTCTCGGACAGACAATCAGCCCCAGCATTTT. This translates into CASSSRTDNQPQHF. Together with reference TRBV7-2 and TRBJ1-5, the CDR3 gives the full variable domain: GAGVSQSPSNKVTEKGKDVELRCDPISGHTALYWYRQSLGQGLEFLIYFQGNSAPDKSGLPSDRFSAERTGGSVSTLTIQRTQQEDSAVYLCASSSRTDNQPQHFGDGTRLSIL.

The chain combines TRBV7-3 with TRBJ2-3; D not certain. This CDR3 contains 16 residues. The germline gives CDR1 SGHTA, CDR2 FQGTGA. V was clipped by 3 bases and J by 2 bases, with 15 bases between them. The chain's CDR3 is CASSFLGVPYTDTQYF. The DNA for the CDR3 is TGTGCCAGCAGCTTTCTTGGGGTTCCCTACACAGATACGCAGTATTTT.

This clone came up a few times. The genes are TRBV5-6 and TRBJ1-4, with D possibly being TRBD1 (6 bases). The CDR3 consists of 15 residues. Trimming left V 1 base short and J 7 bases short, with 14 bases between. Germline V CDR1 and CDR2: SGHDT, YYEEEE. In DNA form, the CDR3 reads TGTGCCAGCAGCTTGTATGGGGGGCCGAGTGAAAAACTGTTTTTT. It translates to CASSLYGGPSEKLFF.

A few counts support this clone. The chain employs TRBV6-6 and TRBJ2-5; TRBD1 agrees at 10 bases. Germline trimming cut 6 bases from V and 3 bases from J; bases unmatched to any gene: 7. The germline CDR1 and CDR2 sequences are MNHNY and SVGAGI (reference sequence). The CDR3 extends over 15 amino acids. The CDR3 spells CASRDPGTGEETQYF. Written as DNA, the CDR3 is TGTGCCAGCAGGGACCCCGGGACAGGGGAAGAGACCCAGTACTTC.

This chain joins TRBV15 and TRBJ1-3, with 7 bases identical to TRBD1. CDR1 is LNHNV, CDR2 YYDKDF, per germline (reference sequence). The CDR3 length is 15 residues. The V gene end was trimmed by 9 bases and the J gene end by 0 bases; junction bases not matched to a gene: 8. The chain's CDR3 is CATDPGDSSGNTIYF. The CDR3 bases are TGTGCCACGGACCCCGGGGACAGCTCTGGAAACACCATATATTTT. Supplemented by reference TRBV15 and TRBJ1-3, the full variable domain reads DAMVIQNPRYQVTQFGKPVTLSCSQTLNHNVMYWYQQKSSQAPKLLFHYYDKDFNNEADTPDNFQSRRPNTSFCFLDIRSPGLGDTAMYLCATDPGDSSGNTIYFGEGSWLTVV.

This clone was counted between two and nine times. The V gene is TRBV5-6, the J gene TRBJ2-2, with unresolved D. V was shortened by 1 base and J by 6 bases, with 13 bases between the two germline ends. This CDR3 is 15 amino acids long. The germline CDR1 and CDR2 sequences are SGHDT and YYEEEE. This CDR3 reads CASSLIGQLPGELFF. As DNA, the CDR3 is TGTGCCAGCAGCTTGATTGGGCAGCTTCCCGGGGAGCTGTTTTTT.

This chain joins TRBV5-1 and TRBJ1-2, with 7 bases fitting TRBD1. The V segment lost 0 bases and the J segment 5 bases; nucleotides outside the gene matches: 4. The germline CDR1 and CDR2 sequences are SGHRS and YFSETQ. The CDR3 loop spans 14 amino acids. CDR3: CASSLEGGAYGYTF. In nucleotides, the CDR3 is TGCGCCAGCAGCTTGGAAGGGGGCGCGTATGGCTACACCTTC.

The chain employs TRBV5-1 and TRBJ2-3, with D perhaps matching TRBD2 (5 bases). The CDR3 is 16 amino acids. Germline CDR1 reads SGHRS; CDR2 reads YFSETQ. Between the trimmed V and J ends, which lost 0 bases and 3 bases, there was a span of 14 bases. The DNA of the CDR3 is TGCGCCAGCAGCTTGGATACGGGATTCTATACAGATACGCAGTATTTT. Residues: CASSLDTGFYTDTQYF.

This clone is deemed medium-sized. The CDR3 reads CASSGLGNTIYF. For the CDR3, the DNA is TGTGCCAGCAGTGGACTCGGAAACACCATATATTTT. This chain joins TRBV2 and TRBJ1-3; D is unclear. This CDR3 is built from 12 residues. The ends were cut back, 4 bases at V and 4 bases at J, with 5 bases in the middle. From germline, CDR1 is SNHLY and CDR2 FYNNEI. Drawing the rest from reference TRBV2 and TRBJ1-3, the complete variable domain is EPEVTQTPSHQVTQMGQEVILRCVPISNHLYFYWYRQILGQKVEFLVSFYNNEISEKSEIFDDQFSVERPDGSNFTLKIRSTKLEDSAMYFCASSGLGNTIYFGEGSWLTVV.

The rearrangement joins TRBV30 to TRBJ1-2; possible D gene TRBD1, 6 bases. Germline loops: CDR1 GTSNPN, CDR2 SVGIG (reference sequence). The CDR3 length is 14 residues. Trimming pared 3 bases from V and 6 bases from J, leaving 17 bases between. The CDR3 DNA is TGTGCCTGGAGCCTAGGGGGGAAGGTCCATGGCTACACCTTC. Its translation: CAWSLGGKVHGYTF.

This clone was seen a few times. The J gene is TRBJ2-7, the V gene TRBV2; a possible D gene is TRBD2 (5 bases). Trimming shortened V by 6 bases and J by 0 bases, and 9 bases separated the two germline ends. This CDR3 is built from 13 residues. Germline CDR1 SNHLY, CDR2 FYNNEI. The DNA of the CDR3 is TGTGCCAGCAGGCGGGCGAGCTCCTACGAGCAGTACTTC. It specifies CASRRASSYEQYF.

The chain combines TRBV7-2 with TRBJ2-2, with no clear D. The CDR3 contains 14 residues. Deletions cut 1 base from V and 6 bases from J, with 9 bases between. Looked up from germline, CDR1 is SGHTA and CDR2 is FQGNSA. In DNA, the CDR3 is TGTGCCAGCAGCTTAGAGTTTTCGGCCGGGGAGCTGTTTTTT. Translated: CASSLEFSAGELFF.

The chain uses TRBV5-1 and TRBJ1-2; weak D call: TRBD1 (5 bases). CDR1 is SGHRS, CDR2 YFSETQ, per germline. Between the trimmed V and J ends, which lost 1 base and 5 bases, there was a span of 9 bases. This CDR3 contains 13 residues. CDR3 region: CASSLIGVYGYTF. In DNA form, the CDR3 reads TGCGCCAGCAGCTTGATAGGGGTATATGGCTACACCTTC.

CDR3 sequence: CAWSAETAFGAFF. As DNA, the CDR3 is TGTGCCTGGAGTGCGGAGACCGCCTTTGGGGCTTTCTTT. This rearrangement joins TRBV30 to TRBJ1-1, with D unclear. The V gene lost 1 base and the J gene lost 11 bases, with 17 bases spanning the gap. Germline V gene lookup returns CDR1 GTSNPN and CDR2 SVGIG (reference sequence). The CDR3 totals 13 residues.

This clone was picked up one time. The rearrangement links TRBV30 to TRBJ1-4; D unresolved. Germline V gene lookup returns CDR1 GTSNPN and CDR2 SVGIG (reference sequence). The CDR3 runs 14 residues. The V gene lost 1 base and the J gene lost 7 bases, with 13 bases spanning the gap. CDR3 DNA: TGTGCCTGGAGTGCGCCCCTCGGCCCTGAAAAACTGTTTTTT. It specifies CAWSAPLGPEKLFF.